Shown below are 15 T cell receptor beta chains from a single sample sequenced in a study of OX40 agonist ivuxolimab in advanced cancers. Method: immunoSEQ multiplex PCR; TCRdb's copy keeps in-frame clones and lacks some. This repertoire shows some 69,000 clones, roughly nine tenths found once; its top ten account for 0.25% to 0.3%. The sequenced sample was CD4+ or CD8+ T cells sorted from blood, obtained in a trial of the OX40 agonist ivuxolimab. The receptors derive from an adult with an advanced solid tumor such as melanoma, head and neck, liver or kidney cancer.

The chain employs TRBV2 and TRBJ2-1; D tentatively fits TRBD1 or TRBD2 (7 bases each). This CDR3 comprises 15 residues. The germline V gene has CDR1 SNHLY and CDR2 FYNNEI. The germline V and J ends were trimmed by 5 bases and 7 bases, with 18 bases remaining between them. CDR3 region: CASSRDREGLNEQFF. The CDR3, as DNA: TGTGCCAGCAGTCGTGACAGGGAGGGCTTGAATGAGCAGTTCTTC.

The CDR3 coding sequence is TGCGCCAGCAGATTCAGGGACTGGGAGACCCAGTACTTC. It translates to CASRFRDWETQYF. The V and J genes are TRBV10-2 and TRBJ2-5; D perhaps matches TRBD2 (6 bases). The germline gives CDR1 WSHSY, CDR2 SAAADI. Trimming took off 6 bases at V and 5 bases at J, with 13 bases between the two ends. CDR3 length equals 13 residues.

The rearrangement uses TRBV6-6 and TRBJ1-4; D is uncertain. The CDR3 has 15 amino acids. Between the trimmed V and J ends, which lost 4 bases and 2 bases, there was a span of 11 bases. Per germline, CDR1 MNHNY and CDR2 SVGAGI (reference sequence). CDR3 nucleotide sequence: TGTGCCAGCAGTTGGAGGATAGGGACTAATGAAAAACTGTTTTTT. This gives the protein CASSWRIGTNEKLFF.

The chain joins TRBV4-1 to TRBJ1-2, with TRBD1 as a possible D gene (5 bases). Trimming removed 0 bases from V and 2 bases from J, with 25 bases in between. This CDR3 region has 20 residues. Germline V gene data show CDR1 as MGHRA and CDR2 as YSYEKL. The CDR3 DNA follows: TGCGCCAGCAGCCAAGATATGGGACGCCTGGGCGAAAGGGGAAACTATGGCTACACCTTC. Translating it yields CASSQDMGRLGERGNYGYTF.

This sequence joins TRBV29-1 and TRBJ1-3, with TRBD1 identical over 9 bases. V gave up 6 bases and J gave up 3 bases; unmatched junction bases: 6. The germline gives CDR1 SQVTM, CDR2 ANQGSEA. This CDR3 spans 14 amino acids. DNA of the CDR3: TGCAGCGTCGCCGGGACAGGGATTGGAAACACCATATATTTT. It is translated as CSVAGTGIGNTIYF.

The V call is TRBV5-5, the J call TRBJ2-2; 11 positions agree with TRBD2. Germline trimming cut 4 bases from V and 2 bases from J; bases unmatched to any gene: 7. Germline CDR1 and CDR2: SGHKS and YYEKEE (reference sequence). The CDR3 is 17 amino acids. CDR3 coding DNA: TGTGCCAGCAGCCCTAGGACTAGCGGGTCCAACACCGGGGAGCTGTTTTTT. Amino acid sequence: CASSPRTSGSNTGELFF. The complete variable domain, with remaining parts taken from reference TRBV5-5 and TRBJ2-2, reads DAGVTQSPTHLIKTRGQQVTLRCSPISGHKSVSWYQQVLGQGPQFIFQYYEKEERGRGNFPDRFSARQFPNYSSELNVNALLLGDSALYLCASSPRTSGSNTGELFFGEGSRLTVL.

The V call is TRBV28, the J call TRBJ1-2; weak D call: TRBD1 (6 bases). V lost 8 bases and J 0 bases, leaving 10 bases between the germline ends. Germline values: CDR1 MDHEN, CDR2 SYDVKM. There are 13 residues in the CDR3. CDR3 loop: CASRDTTNYGYTF. The CDR3 DNA sequence: TGTGCCAGCCGGGACACGACTAACTATGGCTACACCTTC.

This chain links TRBV18 with TRBJ2-2; D not certain. V lost 3 bases and J 4 bases, leaving 12 bases between the germline ends. The CDR3 contains 15 residues. Germline CDR1 KGHSH, CDR2 LQKENI. The CDR3 loop reads CASSPWNPGTGELFF. The CDR3 DNA is TGTGCCAGCTCACCTTGGAATCCTGGCACCGGGGAGCTGTTTTTT.

The rearrangement joins TRBV19 to TRBJ2-2; no clear D gene. CDR1 and CDR2 from the germline V gene are LNHDA and SQIVND (reference sequence). The germline V and J ends were trimmed by 3 bases and 8 bases, with 16 bases remaining between them. The CDR3 is 15 amino acids. For the CDR3, the DNA is TGTGCCAGTAGTATTCCAGGAGCGACCACGGGGGAGCTGTTTTTT. Protein: CASSIPGATTGELFF.

CDR3 loop: CASSPLVAGEDEQYF. The CDR3 DNA is TGTGCCAGCTCACCACTTGTTGCAGGGGAAGACGAGCAGTACTTC. This rearrangement joins TRBV18 to TRBJ2-5; tentatively, D is TRBD1 (6 bases). The J call may be in error: the DNA end matches TRBJ2-7 better. The germline gives CDR1 KGHSH, CDR2 LQKENI. This CDR3 has 15 residues.

Of note for this clone: Other DNA sequences in this sample translate to the same CDR3. The chain has TRBV18 and TRBJ2-7, with TRBD2 matching 9 bases. Germline loops: CDR1 KGHSH, CDR2 LQKENI. CDR3 size: 15 residues. Trimming removed 1 base from V and 0 bases from J; junction bases left unmatched: 1. CDR3 DNA sequence: TGTGCCAGCTCACCACTAGCGGGAGACTCCTACGAGCAGTACTTC. Its translation: CASSPLAGDSYEQYF.

The chain is built from TRBV29-1 and TRBJ1-1; 9 bases agree with TRBD1. The CDR3 covers 17 residues. The ends lost 2 bases at V and 0 bases at J; junction bases unmatched: 10. Germline loops: CDR1 SQVTM, CDR2 ANQGSEA. CDR3 amino acids: CSVESRQGGLMNTEAFF. The CDR3, as DNA: TGCAGCGTTGAATCTCGACAGGGGGGCCTAATGAACACTGAAGCTTTCTTT.

V usage is TRBV6-1 and J usage is TRBJ2-5, with 7 bases identical to TRBD1. This CDR3 comprises 15 residues. The germline V gene has CDR1 MNHNS and CDR2 SASEGT. The junction had 9 bases not matched to a gene; V was cut back by 1 base and J by 7 bases. CDR3 sequence (DNA): TGTGCCAGCAGTGAAGGGTCACAGGGGTGGGTGACCCAGTACTTC. Translation: CASSEGSQGWVTQYF.

The V and J genes are TRBV9 and TRBJ1-1; weak D call: TRBD1 (5 bases). Germline V lookup: CDR1 SGDLS, CDR2 YYNGEE. Trimming stripped 0 bases from V and 1 base from J, with 7 bases between. This CDR3 has 14 residues. The CDR3 nucleotides read TGTGCCAGCAGCGTAGCAGGACAGAACACTGAAGCTTTCTTT. Translating gives CASSVAGQNTEAFF.

The V call is TRBV10-3, the J call TRBJ2-1; maybe TRBD1 (5 bases). V was trimmed by 2 bases and J by 8 bases, leaving 10 bases between them. Germline CDR1 ENHRY, CDR2 SYGVKD. The CDR3 totals 13 residues. Here the CDR3 reads CAISETGQDEQFF. The CDR3 region has the DNA TGTGCCATCAGTGAGACAGGCCAGGATGAGCAGTTCTTC.